These 2 T cell receptor beta chains originate from one sample sequenced in a study of shared clonotypes between healthy human individuals. TCRdb's copy holds only in-frame clones and misses some; the assay was immunoSEQ multiplex PCR. The table has under 1,900,000 clones, 98% seen once. The sequenced sample was naive CD4+ T cells sorted from blood. Subset here: CD45RA+ positively selected. Source of these receptors: a man aged 30 to 39 in good health.

About this clone: Other DNA variants within this sample encode the same CDR3. The chain combines TRBV5-4 with TRBJ2-5, with D possibly TRBD1 on 5 matching bases. The CDR3 is 13 amino acids. Germline lookup yields CDR1 SGHNT and CDR2 YYREEE (reference sequence). V was clipped by 5 bases and J by 2 bases, with 10 bases between them. The DNA for the CDR3 is TGTGCCAGCAGTGTAGGGGTACAAGAGACCCAGTACTTC. Amino acid sequence: CASSVGVQETQYF.

The chain couples TRBV9 to TRBJ2-3; 8 positions match TRBD2. Germline CDR1 is SGDLS and CDR2 is YYNGEE. Germline trimming cut 3 bases from V and 3 bases from J; bases unmatched to any gene: 9. This CDR3 comprises 16 residues. The CDR3 is CASSAQSGRRTDTQYF. The CDR3 nucleotides are TGTGCCAGCAGCGCCCAAAGCGGGAGAAGAACAGATACGCAGTATTTT.